The clone carrying this T cell receptor beta chain was detected a few times. The data were obtained in a study of blood T cell repertoires in COVID-19. Study background: Both acute and convalescent COVID-19 samples were obtained from the United States, Italy and Spain.

Profiled with immunoSEQ multiplex PCR; TCRdb holds only in-frame clones, not every one. The sample holds roughly 200,000 clones, around 80% seen once. Germline-derived CDR1 and CDR2 are LGHDT and YNNKEL (reference sequence). The CDR3 extends over 16 amino acids. V was clipped by 5 bases and J by 6 bases; unmatched bases: 8. This sequence originates from an elderly woman with active or convalescent COVID-19. The chain joins TRBV3-1 (or the pseudogene TRBV3-2) to TRBJ1-6; TRBD1 aligns across 9 bases. What was sequenced was peripheral blood. Here the CDR3 reads CASSAGQGSGNSPLHF. The CDR3 bases are TGTGCCAGCAGCGCCGGACAGGGGAGTGGTAATTCACCCCTCCACTTT.